This is a list of T cell receptor beta chains from one sample in a study of shared clonotypes between healthy human individuals. Profiled with immunoSEQ multiplex PCR; TCRdb holds only in-frame clones, not every one. The sample records about 2.1 million clones, around 93% being singletons. What was sequenced was naive CD8+ T cells from PBMCs. The receptor source for this set is a man between 18 and 29 years old in good health. Some clones in this sample may be carry-over from other donors' samples. Both conserved end residues are part of each CDR3. D genes are given only for firm matches. Clone size appears in some rows only: once, few, many, or a class for an expanded clone.

V	size	J	D	CDR3	DNA
TRBV11-2	-	TRBJ1-1	-	CASSFGHGAFF	TGTGCCAGCAGTTTTGGACATGGCGCTTTCTTT
TRBV6-1	-	TRBJ1-5	TRBD1	CASSAAYRGLGGNQPQHF	TGTGCCAGCAGTGCCGCCTACAGGGGGCTGGGCGGCAATCAGCCCCAGCATTTT
TRBV19	-	TRBJ1-1	-	CASSIDPGASEAFF	TGTGCCAGTAGTATTGATCCAGGGGCCAGTGAAGCTTTCTTT
TRBV7-9	-	TRBJ2-7	TRBD1	CASTYYRGSYEQYF	TGTGCCAGCACCTACTACAGGGGTTCCTACGAGCAGTACTTC
TRBV7-8	-	TRBJ1-5	TRBD1	CASSLWGGGGDQPQHF	TGTGCCAGCAGCTTGTGGGGAGGAGGGGGCGATCAGCCCCAGCATTTT
TRBV9	-	TRBJ2-7	TRBD1	CASSVVATGGYEQYF	TGTGCCAGCAGCGTAGTAGCGACAGGGGGTTACGAGCAGTACTTC
TRBV4-2	once	TRBJ2-1	TRBD2	CASSPRAGGVEVQIEQFF	TGTGCCAGCAGCCCCAGGGCGGGAGGGGTGGAGGTACAGATTGAGCAGTTCTTC
TRBV7-2	-	TRBJ2-7	TRBD2	CASSPGLAGLYEQYF	TGTGCCAGCAGTCCGGGACTAGCGGGACTCTACGAGCAGTACTTC
TRBV13	-	TRBJ1-1	-	CASSVEGQGTTDGFNTEAFF	TGTGCCAGCAGCGTCGAAGGGCAGGGCACGACCGATGGATTTAACACTGAAGCTTTCTTT
TRBV27	-	TRBJ2-1	TRBD2	CASSTLGTSGHNEQFF	TGTGCCAGCAGTACGCTAGGGACTAGCGGTCACAATGAGCAGTTCTTC
TRBV5-1	-	TRBJ2-1	TRBD1	CASSSIPQGAVNNEQFF	TGCGCCAGCAGCTCGATACCCCAGGGGGCAGTAAACAATGAGCAGTTCTTC
TRBV5-6	-	TRBJ1-1	-	CASSLGTGRANTEAFF	TGTGCCAGCAGCTTGGGTACCGGACGGGCGAACACTGAAGCTTTCTTT
TRBV10-3	-	TRBJ2-3	TRBD2	CAISDGSFEGLAGVPDTQYF	TGTGCCATCAGTGACGGGTCCTTTGAAGGACTAGCGGGAGTTCCAGATACGCAGTATTTT
TRBV11-3	-	TRBJ2-1	TRBD2	CASSLDLAGGHNEQFF	TGTGCCAGCAGCTTAGATCTAGCGGGAGGGCACAATGAGCAGTTCTTC
TRBV28	-	TRBJ1-1	-	CASRQTGWNPEAFF	TGTGCCAGCAGACAGACAGGTTGGAACCCTGAAGCTTTCTTT
TRBV9	-	TRBJ2-3	TRBD1	CASSVAGDRETDTQYF	TGTGCCAGCAGCGTAGCGGGGGACAGGGAGACAGATACGCAGTATTTT
TRBV11-2	once	TRBJ2-7	-	CASSLIKGQGTFYEQYF	TGTGCCAGCAGCTTAATCAAGGGGCAGGGGACTTTCTACGAGCAGTACTTC
TRBV4-1	-	TRBJ2-5	TRBD1	CASSPTGDGETQYF	TGCGCCAGCAGTCCGACAGGGGATGGGGAGACCCAGTACTTC
TRBV5-6	-	TRBJ2-7	-	CASSFVGPPYEQYF	TGTGCCAGCAGCTTTGTAGGGCCCCCCTACGAGCAGTACTTC
TRBV7-2	once	TRBJ1-1	-	CASSFQTEAVNTEAFF	TGTGCCAGCAGCTTTCAGACAGAGGCGGTGAACACTGAAGCTTTCTTT
TRBV9	-	TRBJ2-1	-	CASSVTGSEQFF	TGTGCCAGCAGCGTAACAGGGTCTGAGCAGTTCTTC
TRBV9	-	TRBJ2-1	-	CASSPEGRVKIVNEQFF	TGTGCCAGCAGTCCCGAGGGGCGAGTAAAGATAGTTAATGAGCAGTTCTTC
TRBV2	-	TRBJ2-2	-	CASSDPTKNTGELFF	TGTGCCAGCAGTGACCCGACTAAGAACACCGGGGAGCTGTTTTTT
TRBV27	once	TRBJ2-3	TRBD2	CASRSREGEVPDTQYF	TGTGCCAGCAGATCCCGGGAGGGAGAGGTTCCAGATACGCAGTATTTT
TRBV7-3	once	TRBJ2-1	TRBD2	CASSLSGTSGDNEQFF	TGTGCCAGCAGCTTATCCGGGACTAGCGGGGACAATGAGCAGTTCTTC
TRBV21-1	-	TRBJ2-3	-	CASSKAGQGRRDTQYF	TGTGCCAGCAGCAAGGCCGGACAGGGGAGGAGAGATACGCAGTATTTT
TRBV12-5	-	TRBJ2-1	TRBD1	CASGLDGTGLFNEQFF	TGTGCTAGTGGTTTGGACGGGACAGGCCTCTTTAATGAGCAGTTCTTC
TRBV5-6	-	TRBJ1-5	-	CASSLGARSNQPQHF	TGTGCCAGCAGCTTGGGGGCGCGGAGCAATCAGCCCCAGCATTTT
TRBV19	-	TRBJ2-3	-	CASSMTHGTDTQYF	TGTGCCAGTAGTATGACTCACGGCACAGATACGCAGTATTTT
TRBV7-9	-	TRBJ1-2	-	CASSFADNYGYTF	TGTGCCAGCAGCTTCGCGGATAACTATGGCTACACCTTC
TRBV10-2	-	TRBJ2-7	TRBD2	CASSEKWLAGPSYEQYF	TGCGCCAGCAGTGAGAAATGGCTAGCGGGCCCCTCCTACGAGCAGTACTTC
TRBV7-9	-	TRBJ2-5	-	CASSFRLSQETQYF	TGTGCCAGCAGCTTCCGACTAAGCCAAGAGACCCAGTACTTC
TRBV19	-	TRBJ2-7	TRBD2	CASSIEPSGEQYF	TGTGCCAGTAGTATAGAGCCTAGCGGGGAGCAGTACTTC
TRBV9	-	TRBJ2-1	-	CASSVDVGAYNEQFF	TGTGCCAGCAGCGTAGACGTAGGGGCCTACAATGAGCAGTTCTTC
TRBV19	-	TRBJ2-7	TRBD2	CASSPRLAGGEQYF	TGTGCCAGTAGTCCACGACTAGCGGGAGGCGAGCAGTACTTC
TRBV5-6	-	TRBJ1-4	-	CASSLTGMSTNEKLFF	TGTGCCAGCAGCTTGACAGGGATGTCAACTAATGAAAAACTGTTTTTT
TRBV19	-	TRBJ2-3	-	CATATGDTSTDTQYF	TGTGCCACCGCAACCGGGGACACCAGCACAGATACGCAGTATTTT
TRBV19	once	TRBJ2-1	TRBD2	CASRLAGGNSYNEQFF	TGTGCCAGTCGACTAGCGGGGGGGAACTCCTACAATGAGCAGTTCTTC
TRBV7-2	-	TRBJ1-1	-	CASSGRWGMNTEAFF	TGTGCCAGCAGCGGGAGGTGGGGGATGAACACTGAAGCTTTCTTT
TRBV5-1	-	TRBJ1-1	-	CASSPDSDTEAFF	TGCGCCAGCAGCCCAGACAGTGACACTGAAGCTTTCTTT
TRBV9	-	TRBJ2-1	TRBD2	CASSILPSGRARVGNEQFF	TGTGCCAGCAGCATCCTTCCTAGCGGGAGGGCCCGTGTGGGAAATGAGCAGTTCTTC
TRBV19	-	TRBJ2-7	-	CASSMSSYEQYF	TGTGCCAGTAGTATGAGCTCCTACGAGCAGTACTTC
TRBV19	few	TRBJ1-1	-	CASSIGGATEAFF	TGTGCCAGTAGTATTGGGGGCGCGACTGAAGCTTTCTTT